The sequence of this T cell receptor (beta chain) was determined in a study of OX40 agonist ivuxolimab in advanced cancers. Study-level results: Not determined was the antigen specificity of the expanded peripheral T cells. At doses 0.1 to 3.0 mg/kg, CD4+ and CD8+ clones expanded.

Regarding this clone: The antigen remains undetermined.

Clones were read by immunoSEQ multiplex PCR, and TCRdb kept only the in-frame ones, dropping some. Among approximately 98,000 clones listed, 80% to 95% were seen once. Sequences were derived from CD4+ or CD8+ T cells sorted from blood, sampled in a trial of the OX40 agonist ivuxolimab. The TCR originated in an adult with an advanced solid tumor such as melanoma, head and neck, liver or kidney cancer.

The CDR3 bases are TGTGCCAGCAGTTTCCTCTACGAGCAGTACTTC. This codes for CASSFLYEQYF. This chain connects TRBV6-6 to TRBJ2-7; D unresolved. Trimming removed 4 bases at V and 3 bases at J, with 4 bases between. Germline values: CDR1 MNHNY, CDR2 SVGAGI (reference sequence). The CDR3 is 11 residues long.